The present T cell receptor beta chain was sequenced within a study of T-cell memory formation after mild COVID-19. Study-wide results and limits: Memory cells collected pre-infection included some clones that later responded, suggesting cross-reactive memory joined. Specificity for SARS-CoV-2 was not confirmed among the second-wave clones peaking on day 37. Researchers report contracting CD4+ clones mostly in CM and EM, with CD8+ clones in EMRA. A second wave expanding day 15 to 37 was CD4+-biased; contracting clones were balanced.

The germline V and J ends were trimmed by 2 bases and 2 bases, with 19 bases remaining between them. The germline V gene encodes CDR1 GTSNPN and CDR2 SVGIG (reference sequence). The CDR3 is 17 amino acids. TCRdb analysed the 5' RACE reads with MiXCR anew, one entry per CDR3 protein. This sample has hundreds of thousands of distinct CDR3 sequences, with about 24% found just once. With respect to this clonotype: What it binds is not known.

Sequencing was performed on PBMCs or a T cell subset sorted from them (not recorded which). The chain combines TRBV30 with TRBJ1-5, with D maybe TRBD1 (6 bases). The sequence was collected from an adult woman who had mild COVID-19 (a few samples of this study predate the infection). Cell type and time point are not known. CDR3 in amino acids: CAWSNRHLTGGNQPQHF. The CDR3 DNA reads TGTGCCTGGAGTAACCGCCACCTGACAGGAGGCAATCAGCCCCAGCATTTT.